This TCR beta chain came from a study of neurological immune-mediated disorders. Over 190 million TCR-beta sequences, together covering 15-18 subjects, were produced by every individual sequencing run that was carried out. From the 5' RACE reads, TCRdb called clonotypes with MiXCR, one entry per CDR3 protein. The table includes 55,000 to 65,000 distinct CDR3 sequences, 3% to 4.5% detected once. This clonotype was detected ten times or more. V dropped 8 bases and J dropped 3 bases, with 20 bases sitting between them. Germline CDR1 reads DFQATT; CDR2 reads SNEGSKA (reference sequence). The CDR3 is 15 residues long.

The TCR originated in a woman aged 25 to 39 with multiple sclerosis. Input material: PBMCs. V gene TRBV20-1 combines with J gene TRBJ2-1; no firm D call. The CDR3 DNA reads as TGCAGTCCATTTGATCCCAGGATAAACTACAATGAGCAGTTCTTC. Its translation: CSPFDPRINYNEQFF.